Listed below are T cell receptor beta chains from one sample, sequenced in a study of T cells after yellow fever vaccination. Each CDR3 protein is one row after TCRdb ran MiXCR on the 5' RACE reads. The profile shows hundreds of thousands of distinct CDR3 sequences, 8.7% of them singletons. The sequencing here drew on CD4+ T cells sorted from PBMCs, taken 5 days after the yellow fever booster vaccination. Receptor source: a man between 18 and 29 years old who received the YFV17D yellow fever vaccine. CDR3s include the opening cysteine and the closing phenylalanine or tryptophan. Fields, in order: clone size, V gene, D gene, J gene, CDR3 DNA, CDR3 protein. A D gene is named only where the DNA matches it firmly. Clone size appears in some rows only: once, few, many, or a class for an expanded clone.

>few|TRBV4-3|TRBD1|TRBJ1-1
TGCGCCAGCAGACTACAGGGGTTCAGTGAAGCTTTCTTT
CASRLQGFSEAFF
>few|TRBV11-2|TRBD1|TRBJ1-2
TGTGCCAGCAGCTTCGACAGGGGCGGAGGCTACACCTTC
CASSFDRGGGYTF
>-|TRBV6-2/TRBV6-3|TRBD1|TRBJ1-6
TGTGCCAGCAGTGGACAGGGGACTGCACCCCTCCACTTT
CASSGQGTAPLHF
>-|TRBV4-2|-|TRBJ2-3
TGTGCCAGCAGCCAAGAAACAGATACGCAGTATTTT
CASSQETDTQYF
>few|TRBV28|-|TRBJ1-1
TGTGCCAGCAGTAACTATGGAAGGGACACTGAAGCTTTCTTT
CASSNYGRDTEAFF
>few|TRBV5-6|TRBD1|TRBJ1-4
TGTGCCAGCAGCGGTGGACAGGGAACTAATGAAAAACTGTTTTTT
CASSGGQGTNEKLFF
>few|TRBV7-9|-|TRBJ1-4
TGTGCCAGCAGCTCAGGGACACTAGTTAATGAAAAACTGTTTTTT
CASSSGTLVNEKLFF
>few|TRBV2|-|TRBJ2-3
TGTGCCAGCAGTGAGACGTTCGGGCCTTACACAGATACGCAGTATTTT
CASSETFGPYTDTQYF
>many|TRBV5-1|-|TRBJ2-6
TGCGCCAGCAGCCCCGGGGACAATCCTGGGGCCAACGTCCTGACTTTC
CASSPGDNPGANVLTF
>many|TRBV5-1|TRBD2|TRBJ2-3
TGCGCCAGCAGCCCGTTAGCGGGGGGCGGCACAGATACGCAGTATTTT
CASSPLAGGGTDTQYF
>-|TRBV7-3|-|TRBJ2-3
TGTGCCAGCAGCTTACAAGGGTCCATAAGCACAGATACGCAGTATTTT
CASSLQGSISTDTQYF
>-|TRBV10-3|-|TRBJ1-2
TGTGCCATCACACGGCGATTGCAAGACAGCAACTATGGCTACACCTTC
CAITRRLQDSNYGYTF
>many|TRBV20-1|-|TRBJ1-2
TGCAGTGCTAGCAGGGAATCTAACTATGGCTACACCTTC
CSASRESNYGYTF
>few|TRBV6-2/TRBV6-3|-|TRBJ1-5
TGTGCCAGCAGACTACAGGGAGGGGGAAATCAGCCCCAGCATTTT
CASRLQGGGNQPQHF
>-|TRBV19|-|TRBJ2-1
TGTGCCAGTAGTAGCGGGGGCCCTCCCGGGGGCGAGCAGTTCTTC
CASSSGGPPGGEQFF
>few|TRBV5-4|-|TRBJ2-6
TGTGCCAGCAGCTTGGGGGGAACGAACTCTGGGGCCAACGTCCTGACTTTC
CASSLGGTNSGANVLTF
>-|TRBV5-1|TRBD1|TRBJ2-1
TGCGCCAGCAGCTCAACAGGGGGCGTACCGAATGAGCAGTTCTTC
CASSSTGGVPNEQFF
>-|TRBV15|-|TRBJ1-5
TGTGCCACCAGCCCGGCCGCGGGGCCCCAGCATTTT
CATSPAAGPQHF
>-|TRBV5-1|-|TRBJ2-1
TGCGCCAGCAGCTTGGATCGCCAGGGCGGGGAGCAGTTCTTC
CASSLDRQGGEQFF
>many|TRBV7-2|TRBD1|TRBJ2-5
TGTGCCAGCAGCTTAAACAGGGGCCAAGAGACCCAGTACTTC
CASSLNRGQETQYF
>-|TRBV5-1|TRBD1|TRBJ1-1
TGCGCCAGCAGCCCACCGGACAGGGGGCGCGTCACTGAAGCTTTCTTT
CASSPPDRGRVTEAFF
>-|TRBV9|-|TRBJ1-1
TGTGCCAGCAGCGTTGACCAGCGGAACACTGAAGCTTTCTTT
CASSVDQRNTEAFF
>many|TRBV20-1|-|TRBJ2-1
TGCAGTGCTAATAAGGGGCCGGCTGCCTACAATGAGCAGTTCTTC
CSANKGPAAYNEQFF
>-|TRBV11-2|TRBD2|TRBJ2-1
TGTGCCAGCAGCGCCGGGACTAGACCCAGATACAATGAGCAGTTCTTC
CASSAGTRPRYNEQFF
>-|TRBV6-1|-|TRBJ2-2
TGTGCCAGCAGTGGAGGGTTTTGGACCGGGGAGCTGTTTTTT
CASSGGFWTGELFF
>-|TRBV20-1|-|TRBJ2-4
TGCAGTGCTAGAGATGGCCAGCTAGCCAAAAACATTCAGTACTTC
CSARDGQLAKNIQYF
>-|TRBV7-9|-|TRBJ2-7
TGTGCCAGCAGCGCGGGGGACGGGGGCCGCTACGAGCAGTACTTC
CASSAGDGGRYEQYF
>-|TRBV11-2|-|TRBJ2-6
TGTGCCAGCAGCCCCCATGGCGGCGGACCGTCTGGGGCCAACGTCCTGACTTTC
CASSPHGGGPSGANVLTF
>few|TRBV2|-|TRBJ2-3
TGTGCCAGCAGTGAAGTGGGGACTCAGGAGTATTTT
CASSEVGTQEYF
>-|TRBV7-9|-|TRBJ1-4
TGTGCCAGCAGCTTAGAATTTAGGTCCGCGGAGAAACTGTTTTTT
CASSLEFRSAEKLFF
>-|TRBV3-2|-|TRBJ1-1
TGTGCCAGCAGCCAGAACAGGGGGCACGACACTGAAGCTTTCTTT
CASSQNRGHDTEAFF
>-|TRBV7-2|TRBD2|TRBJ2-3
TGTGCCAGCAGCCCCGGGGGGGTGGATACGCAGTATTTT
CASSPGGVDTQYF
>-|TRBV12-3/TRBV12-4|-|TRBJ2-3
TGTGCCAGCAGTTTATCTACGCAGTATTTT
CASSLSTQYF
>few|TRBV11-2|-|TRBJ1-6
TGTGCCAGCAGCTCCCTGGACCTCCACTTT
CASSSLDLHF
>many|TRBV5-1|-|TRBJ2-3
TGCGCCAGCAGCCTTGGACAGTGGGGGCCTAGCACAGATACGCAGTATTTT
CASSLGQWGPSTDTQYF
>few|TRBV20-1|-|TRBJ1-2
TGCAGTGCTAGAGGCCCTCCCGGCTACACCTTC
CSARGPPGYTF
>few|TRBV20-1|TRBD2|TRBJ2-1
TGCAGTGCTAGAGATCGGGCTAGCGGGGGGGGAGATGAGCAGTTCTTC
CSARDRASGGGDEQFF
>few|TRBV12-3/TRBV12-4|-|TRBJ1-1
TGTGCCAGCAGTTTCTTCCGCGGTGAAGCTTTCTTT
CASSFFRGEAFF
>many|TRBV12-3/TRBV12-4|-|TRBJ1-1
TGTGCCAGCAACCCCCCCTCGAACACTGAAGCTTTCTTT
CASNPPSNTEAFF
>few|TRBV24-1|-|TRBJ1-2
TGTGCCACCAGGGATTCGGGGGGTGGCGGCTACACCTTC
CATRDSGGGGYTF